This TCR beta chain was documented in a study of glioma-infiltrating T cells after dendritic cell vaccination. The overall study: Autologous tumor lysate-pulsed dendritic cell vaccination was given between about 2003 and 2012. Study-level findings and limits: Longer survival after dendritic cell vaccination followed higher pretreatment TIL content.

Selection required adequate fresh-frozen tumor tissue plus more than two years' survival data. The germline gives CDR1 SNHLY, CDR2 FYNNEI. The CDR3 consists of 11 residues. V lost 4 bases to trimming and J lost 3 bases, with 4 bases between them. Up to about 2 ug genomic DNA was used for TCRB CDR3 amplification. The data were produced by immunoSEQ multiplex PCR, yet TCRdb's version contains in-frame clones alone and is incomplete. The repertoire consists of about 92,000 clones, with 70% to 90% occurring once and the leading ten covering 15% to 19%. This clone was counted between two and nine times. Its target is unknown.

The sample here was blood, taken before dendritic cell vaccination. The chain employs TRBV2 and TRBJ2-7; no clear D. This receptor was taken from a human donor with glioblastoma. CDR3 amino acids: CASSAHYEQYF. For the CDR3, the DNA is TGTGCCAGCAGTGCCCACTACGAGCAGTACTTC.